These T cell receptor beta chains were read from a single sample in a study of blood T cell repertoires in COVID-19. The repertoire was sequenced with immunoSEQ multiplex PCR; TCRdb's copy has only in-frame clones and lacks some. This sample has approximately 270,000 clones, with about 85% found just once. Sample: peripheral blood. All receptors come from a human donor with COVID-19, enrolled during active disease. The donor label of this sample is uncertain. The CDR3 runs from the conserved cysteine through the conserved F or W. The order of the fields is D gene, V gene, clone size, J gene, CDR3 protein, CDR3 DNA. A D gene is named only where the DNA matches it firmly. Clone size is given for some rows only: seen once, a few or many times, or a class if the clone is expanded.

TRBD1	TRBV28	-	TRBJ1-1	CASQGDRTNTEAFF	TGTGCCAGCCAGGGGGACAGAACGAACACTGAAGCTTTCTTT
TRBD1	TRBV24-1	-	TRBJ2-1	CATSDPPGQGTYNEQFF	TGTGCCACCAGTGATCCCCCGGGACAGGGGACCTACAATGAGCAGTTCTTC
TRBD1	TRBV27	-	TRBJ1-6	CASSLSWTGRSSYLPNSPLHF	TGTGCCAGCAGTTTATCCTGGACAGGGCGCTCCAGTTACCTCCCTAATTCACCCCTCCACTTT
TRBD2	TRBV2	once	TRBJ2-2	CASRSLAGGPGELFF	TGTGCCAGTAGATCTCTAGCGGGAGGTCCCGGGGAGCTGTTTTTT
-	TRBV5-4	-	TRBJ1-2	CASSLETAILGGYTF	TGTGCCAGCAGCTTAGAGACTGCCATCTTGGGTGGCTACACCTTC
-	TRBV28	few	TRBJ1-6	CASSLANSPLHF	TGTGCCAGCAGTTTGGCCAATTCACCCCTCCACTTT
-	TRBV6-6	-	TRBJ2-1	CASSYSDFGAPEQFF	TGTGCCAGCAGTTACTCGGATTTTGGGGCCCCGGAGCAGTTCTTC
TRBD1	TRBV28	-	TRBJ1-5	CASSLAGGGSNQPQHF	TGTGCCAGCAGTTTAGCAGGGGGCGGTAGCAATCAGCCCCAGCATTTT
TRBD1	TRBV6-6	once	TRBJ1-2	CASSYGGTGSGYTF	TGTGCCAGCAGTTACGGGGGGACAGGCTCAGGCTACACCTTC
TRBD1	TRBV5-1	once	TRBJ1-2	CASSVAGTGDYGYTF	TGCGCCAGCAGCGTGGCAGGGACAGGGGACTATGGCTACACCTTC
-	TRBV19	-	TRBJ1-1	CASSELGGAYTEAFF	TGTGCCAGTAGTGAATTAGGAGGCGCGTACACTGAAGCTTTCTTT
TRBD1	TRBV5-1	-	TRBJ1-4	CASTGQGNEKLFF	TGCGCCAGCACGGGACAGGGCAATGAAAAACTGTTTTTT
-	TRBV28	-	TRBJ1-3	CASSSGDFHSGNTIYF	TGTGCCAGCAGTTCCGGGGACTTTCACTCTGGAAACACCATATATTTT
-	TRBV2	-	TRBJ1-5	CASSGVGQPQHF	TGTGCCAGCAGCGGAGTAGGTCAGCCCCAGCATTTT
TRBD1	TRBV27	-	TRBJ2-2	CASSRDRMNTGELFF	TGTGCCAGCAGTAGGGACAGGATGAACACCGGGGAGCTGTTTTTT
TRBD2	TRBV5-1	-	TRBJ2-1	CASSSGLAGGHNEQFF	TGCGCCAGCAGCTCAGGGCTAGCGGGGGGACACAATGAGCAGTTCTTC
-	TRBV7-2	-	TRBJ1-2	CASSSDRTRDGYTF	TGTGCCAGCAGTTCTGACAGGACTAGGGATGGCTACACCTTC
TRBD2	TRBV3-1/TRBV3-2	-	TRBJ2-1	CASSPGVSGTEEQFF	TGTGCCAGCAGCCCCGGGGTCAGCGGGACCGAAGAGCAGTTCTTC
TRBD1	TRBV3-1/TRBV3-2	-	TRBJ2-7	CASSQGRQGHEQYF	TGTGCCAGCAGCCAAGGAAGACAGGGGCACGAGCAGTACTTC
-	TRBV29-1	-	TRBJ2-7	CSVEGPSGEQYF	TGCAGCGTTGAAGGTCCTTCCGGCGAGCAGTACTTC
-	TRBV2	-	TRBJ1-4	CASSEAAGGPGNEKLFF	TGTGCCAGCAGTGAAGCTGCCGGGGGACCAGGGAATGAAAAACTGTTTTTT
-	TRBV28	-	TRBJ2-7	CASSPNRMNEQYF	TGTGCCAGCAGCCCAAACAGGATGAACGAGCAGTACTTC